Below, 13 T cell receptor beta chains from the same sample are listed, as sequenced in a study of T cells after yellow fever vaccination. TCRdb reprocessed the 5' RACE reads with MiXCR, giving one entry per CDR3 protein. The sample has a few hundred thousand distinct CDR3 sequences, approximately 4.5% seen once. The sequences come from PBMCs, collected 15 days after the yellow fever booster vaccination. The receptor set was obtained from a man between 18 and 35 years old who received the YFV17D yellow fever vaccine.

This clonotype came up a few times. The V and J genes are TRBV4-3 and TRBJ1-1; 7 positions agree with TRBD1. Germline CDR1 reads LGHNA; CDR2 reads YSLEER. Unmatched junction bases numbered 5, after V lost 1 base and J lost 0 bases. This CDR3 contains 16 residues. The CDR3 is CASSQGGQWLNTEAFF. The CDR3 DNA reads TGCGCCAGCAGCCAAGGGGGACAGTGGCTGAACACTGAAGCTTTCTTT.

The genes are TRBV7-6 and TRBJ1-3, with 12 nucleotides matching TRBD1. This CDR3 has 20 residues. The germline CDR1 and CDR2 sequences are SGHVS and FNYEAQ. J gave up 0 bases and V 5 bases, and 14 bases lay outside the gene matches. The DNA of the CDR3 is TGTGCCAGCAGCGCGGCCGGGACAGGGGGCTTTATAAGCTCTGGAAACACCATATATTTT. This sequence encodes CASSAAGTGGFISSGNTIYF.

CDR3 protein: CASSLGGGPPADTQYF. The DNA for the CDR3 is TGTGCCAGCAGTTTAGGCGGGGGCCCGCCAGCAGATACGCAGTATTTT. The rearrangement uses TRBV12-3 or TRBV12-4 and TRBJ2-3; a weak D match, TRBD2 (7 bases). CDR3 length: 16 amino acids. V was pared by 1 base and J by 4 bases, with 15 bases between.

The chain uses TRBV20-1 and TRBJ1-5; D perhaps matches TRBD1 (5 bases). The germline V gene has CDR1 DFQATT and CDR2 SNEGSKA (reference sequence). Trimming removed 6 bases from V and 0 bases from J, with 9 bases in between. This CDR3 region has 13 residues. CDR3 sequence: CSARGTSNQPQHF. The CDR3, as DNA: TGCAGTGCCCGGGGGACTAGCAATCAGCCCCAGCATTTT.

There are many counts of this clonotype. The rearrangement uses TRBV5-6 and TRBJ2-2; D unresolved. This CDR3 has 13 residues. Per the germline V gene, CDR1 is SGHDT and CDR2 is YYEEEE. Trimming took off 0 bases at V and 4 bases at J, with 4 bases between the two ends. The CDR3 DNA reads as TGTGCCAGCAGCTTGGACCTCACCGGGGAGCTGTTTTTT. As protein: CASSLDLTGELFF.

This clonotype has at least ten counts. This rearrangement joins TRBV24-1 to TRBJ2-5; D possibly uses TRBD1 or TRBD2 (6 bases each). The CDR3 loop spans 15 amino acids. With 4 bases removed from V and 8 bases from J, the gap between germline ends came to 19 bases. Germline V gene sequence: CDR1 KGHDR, CDR2 SFDVKD. The CDR3 is CATSDPSTGASTQYF. The CDR3, as DNA: TGTGCCACCAGTGACCCTTCGACGGGGGCAAGCACCCAGTACTTC.

In this sample, this clonotype turned up a few times. This rearrangement joins TRBV5-6 to TRBJ2-7; a possible D gene is TRBD1 (6 bases). Germline values: CDR1 SGHDT, CDR2 YYEEEE. V lost 3 bases and J 1 base, leaving 11 bases between the germline ends. The CDR3 contains 14 residues. CDR3 DNA: TGTGCCAGCAGCTCCCAAAGGGGGTCCTACGAGCAGTACTTC. Its translation is CASSSQRGSYEQYF.

This clonotype was counted a few times. CDR3 residues: CASSSTGGVYNSPLHF. The CDR3 coding sequence is TGTGCCAGCAGTTCGACAGGGGGCGTCTATAATTCACCCCTCCACTTT. The genes are TRBV12-3 or TRBV12-4 and TRBJ1-6; 10 bases are shared with TRBD1. The J segment lost 3 bases and the V segment lost 4 bases, leaving 3 bases of the junction unmatched. There are 16 residues in the CDR3.

This clonotype was seen repeatedly, ten times or more. The chain recombines TRBV6-5 with TRBJ1-5, with D perhaps matching TRBD1 (6 bases). The CDR3 totals 14 residues. Trimming took off 9 bases at V and 0 bases at J, with 12 bases between the two ends. Germline V lookup: CDR1 MNHEY, CDR2 SVGAGI. The CDR3 coding sequence is TGTGCCAGTGGAACAGGGAGTAGCAATCAGCCCCAGCATTTT. It specifies CASGTGSSNQPQHF.

This chain uses TRBV10-3 with TRBJ1-1; D not resolved. Germline CDR1 is ENHRY and CDR2 is SYGVKD. The V end was cut by 6 bases, the J end by 7 bases, with 18 bases between. The CDR3 runs to 14 residues. CDR3 sequence reads: CAIRARHPGVEAFF. CDR3 DNA: TGTGCCATCAGAGCCCGACACCCAGGAGTTGAAGCTTTCTTT.

This clonotype has only a few counts. The V and J genes are TRBV27 and TRBJ1-1; D is undetermined. Germline lookup yields CDR1 MNHEY and CDR2 SMNVEV (reference sequence). The V end lost 6 bases, the J end lost 1 base, and 9 bases lay between the germline ends. This CDR3 contains 13 residues. The DNA for the CDR3 is TGTGCCAGCAGCCTAATGGCGAACACTGAAGCTTTCTTT. Translated, it gives CASSLMANTEAFF.

This clonotype appeared a few times. CDR3 in amino acids: CASSNYGGYNEQFF. The CDR3 DNA is TGTGCCAGCAGTAACTATGGGGGATACAATGAGCAGTTCTTC. The genes are TRBV28 and TRBJ2-1, with D perhaps TRBD1 or TRBD2 (5 bases each). V lost 5 bases to trimming and J lost 4 bases, with 12 bases between them. The germline gives CDR1 MDHEN, CDR2 SYDVKM. This CDR3 has 14 amino acids.

This clonotype appeared many times. The CDR3, as DNA: TGTGCCAGCAGCTTCTGGACAGGCTCCTACAATGAGCAGTTCTTC. It specifies CASSFWTGSYNEQFF. J is TRBJ2-1 and V is TRBV7-2, with TRBD1 identical over 7 bases. Trimming took 3 bases from V and 0 from J; bases not matched to a gene: 2. This CDR3 is built from 15 residues. Germline V gene sequence: CDR1 SGHTA, CDR2 FQGNSA.